This T cell receptor (beta chain) derives from a study of CD8 T cells in ankylosing spondylitis. CDR1 and CDR2 (germline): DFQATT, SNEGSKA (reference sequence). This CDR3 contains 13 residues. On this clonotype itself: Antigen: not known.

Study-wide findings and caveats: Ankylosing spondylitis blood seemed to carry a telltale TCR beta motif made of under 10 highly homologous variants.

Using quantitative 5'-RACE with molecular barcodes, the authors made TCR beta libraries. MiXCR was run by TCRdb on the 5' RACE reads, yielding one entry per CDR3 protein. Among roughly 700,000 distinct CDR3 sequences, roughly 19% were seen once, and the ten largest hold about 20%. Sequences were obtained from blood, either unsorted or a sorted T cell fraction (not recorded which). This chain uses TRBV20-1 with TRBJ1-5; 7 positions match TRBD1. This clonotype originated in a male donor with ankylosing spondylitis. The CDR3: CSFKNRGGQPQHF. CDR3 nucleotides: TGCAGCTTCAAAAACAGGGGCGGGCAGCCCCAGCATTTT.